This record concerns one T cell receptor (beta chain) sequence. These data are taken from a study of blood T cell repertoires in COVID-19. Across the whole study: T cells, B-cell-depleted T cells, or PBMCs provided the cDNA or gDNA that served as material.

The germline V gene encodes CDR1 SGHTA and CDR2 FQGNSA. The CDR3 runs to 15 residues. Trimming cost V 5 bases and J 3 bases; bases outside gene matches: 7. TCRdb's copy holds only in-frame clones and misses some; the assay was immunoSEQ multiplex PCR. The data contain fewer than 200,000 clones, under 90% of them singletons. Sample: peripheral blood. This clonotype was sampled from a man aged 60 to 75 with acute or convalescent COVID-19. This sequence joins TRBV7-2 and TRBJ1-2; TRBD1 matches at 9 bases. The CDR3 sequence: CASSPQGASDYGYTF. CDR3 sequence (DNA): TGTGCCAGCAGCCCACAGGGGGCGTCAGACTATGGCTACACCTTC.